This T cell receptor (beta chain) appears in the sequencing data of a study of blood T cell repertoires in COVID-19. Turning to the study itself: Samples representing acute and convalescent COVID-19 were sourced from the United States, Italy and Spain. T cells, B-cell-depleted T cells, or PBMCs provided the cDNA or gDNA that served as material.

This table comes from immunoSEQ multiplex PCR, and its TCRdb copy is limited to in-frame clones, with some not included. Here the sample spans 200,000 to 250,000 clones, roughly four fifths being singletons. Germline CDR1 MNHNY, CDR2 SVGAGI (reference sequence). The J segment lost 7 bases and the V segment lost 10 bases, leaving 7 bases of the junction unmatched. The CDR3 loop spans 12 amino acids. J is TRBJ2-1 and V is TRBV6-6; 7 nucleotides agree with TRBD2. The sequence was collected from an elderly woman with acute or convalescent COVID-19. Sequencing input: peripheral blood. CDR3 DNA sequence: TGTGCCATTTCGTCGCGGGAGAATGAGCAGTTCTTC. Translated, it gives CAISSRENEQFF.